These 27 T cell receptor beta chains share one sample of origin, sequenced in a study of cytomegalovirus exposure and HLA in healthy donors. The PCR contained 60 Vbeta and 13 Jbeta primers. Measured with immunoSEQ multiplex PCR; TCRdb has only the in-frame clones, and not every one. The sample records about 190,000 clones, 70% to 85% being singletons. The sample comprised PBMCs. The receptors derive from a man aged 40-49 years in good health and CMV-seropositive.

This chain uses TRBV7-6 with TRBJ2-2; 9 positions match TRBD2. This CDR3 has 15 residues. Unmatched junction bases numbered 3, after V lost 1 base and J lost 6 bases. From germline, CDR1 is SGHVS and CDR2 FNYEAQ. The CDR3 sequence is CASSLGQRGAGELFF. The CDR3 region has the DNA TGTGCCAGCAGCTTAGGGCAGCGGGGGGCCGGGGAGCTGTTTTTT.

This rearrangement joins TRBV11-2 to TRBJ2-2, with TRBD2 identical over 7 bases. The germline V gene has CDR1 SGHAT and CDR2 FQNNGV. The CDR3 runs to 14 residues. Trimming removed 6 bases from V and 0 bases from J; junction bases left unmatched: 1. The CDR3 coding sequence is TGTGCCAGCAGACGGGGGGCGAACACCGGGGAGCTGTTTTTT. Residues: CASRRGANTGELFF. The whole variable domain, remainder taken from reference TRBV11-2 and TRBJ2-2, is EAGVAQSPRYKIIEKRQSVAFWCNPISGHATLYWYQQILGQGPKLLIQFQNNGVVDDSQLPKDRFSAERLKGVDSTLKIQPAKLEDSAVYLCASRRGANTGELFFGEGSRLTVL.

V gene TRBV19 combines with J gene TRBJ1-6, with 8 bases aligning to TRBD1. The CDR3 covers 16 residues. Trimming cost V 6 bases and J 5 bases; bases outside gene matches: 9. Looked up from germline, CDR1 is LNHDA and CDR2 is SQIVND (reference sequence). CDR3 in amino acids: CASSPRQGRNNSPLHF. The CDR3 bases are TGTGCCAGTAGCCCTCGACAGGGGAGGAATAATTCACCCCTCCACTTT.

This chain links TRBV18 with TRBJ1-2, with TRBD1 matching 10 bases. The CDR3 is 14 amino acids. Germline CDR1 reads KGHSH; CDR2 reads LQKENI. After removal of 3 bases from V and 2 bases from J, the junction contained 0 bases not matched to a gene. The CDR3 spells CASSPGQGNYGYTF. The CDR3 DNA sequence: TGTGCCAGCTCACCGGGACAGGGGAACTATGGCTACACCTTC.

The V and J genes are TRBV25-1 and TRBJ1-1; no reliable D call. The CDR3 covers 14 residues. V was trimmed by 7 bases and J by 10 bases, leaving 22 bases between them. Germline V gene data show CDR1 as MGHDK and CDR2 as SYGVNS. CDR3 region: CASKGSDLVGSAFF. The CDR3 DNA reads TGTGCCAGCAAAGGTTCCGATCTCGTGGGCTCAGCTTTCTTT.

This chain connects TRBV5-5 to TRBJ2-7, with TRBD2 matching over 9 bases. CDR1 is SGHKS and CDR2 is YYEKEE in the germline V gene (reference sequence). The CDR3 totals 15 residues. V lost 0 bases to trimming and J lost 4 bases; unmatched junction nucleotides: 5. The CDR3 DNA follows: TGTGCCAGCAGCTTGGAGGGCGGGGGGGCGTACGAGCAGTACTTC. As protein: CASSLEGGGAYEQYF.

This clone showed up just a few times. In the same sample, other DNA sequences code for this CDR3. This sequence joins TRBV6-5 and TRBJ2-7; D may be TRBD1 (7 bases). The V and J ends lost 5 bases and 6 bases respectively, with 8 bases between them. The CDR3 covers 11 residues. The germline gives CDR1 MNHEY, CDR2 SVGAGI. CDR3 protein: CASSQGGEQYF. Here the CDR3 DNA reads TGTGCCAGCAGTCAGGGGGGCGAGCAGTACTTC.

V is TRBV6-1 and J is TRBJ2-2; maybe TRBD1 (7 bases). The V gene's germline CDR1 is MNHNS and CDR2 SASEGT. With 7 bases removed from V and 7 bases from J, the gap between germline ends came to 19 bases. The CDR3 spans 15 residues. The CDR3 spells CASTPGGTADGELFF. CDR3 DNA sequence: TGTGCCAGCACCCCAGGGGGGACAGCTGACGGGGAGCTGTTTTTT.

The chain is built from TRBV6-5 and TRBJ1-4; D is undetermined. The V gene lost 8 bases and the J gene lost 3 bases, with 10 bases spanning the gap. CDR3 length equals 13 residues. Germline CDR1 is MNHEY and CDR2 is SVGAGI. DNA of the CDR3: TGTGCCAGCGGGTCCCAGGCTAATGAAAAACTGTTTTTT. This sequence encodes CASGSQANEKLFF.

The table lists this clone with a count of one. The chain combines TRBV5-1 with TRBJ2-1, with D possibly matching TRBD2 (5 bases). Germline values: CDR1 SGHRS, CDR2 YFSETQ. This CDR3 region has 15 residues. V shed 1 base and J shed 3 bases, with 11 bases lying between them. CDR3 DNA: TGCGCCAGCAGCTTGACCGGGGAGTTCTACAATGAGCAGTTCTTC. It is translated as CASSLTGEFYNEQFF.

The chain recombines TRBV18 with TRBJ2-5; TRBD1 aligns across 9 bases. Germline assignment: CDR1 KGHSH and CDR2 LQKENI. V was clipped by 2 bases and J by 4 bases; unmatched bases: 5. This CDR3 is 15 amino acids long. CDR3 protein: CASSPTRQGGETQYF. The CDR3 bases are TGTGCCAGCTCACCAACACGACAGGGGGGAGAGACCCAGTACTTC.

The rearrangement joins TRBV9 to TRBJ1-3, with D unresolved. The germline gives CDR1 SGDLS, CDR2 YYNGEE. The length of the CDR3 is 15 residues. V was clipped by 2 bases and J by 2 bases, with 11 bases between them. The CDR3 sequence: CASSVAGGAGNTIYF. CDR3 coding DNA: TGTGCCAGCAGCGTCGCAGGCGGGGCTGGAAACACCATATATTTT.

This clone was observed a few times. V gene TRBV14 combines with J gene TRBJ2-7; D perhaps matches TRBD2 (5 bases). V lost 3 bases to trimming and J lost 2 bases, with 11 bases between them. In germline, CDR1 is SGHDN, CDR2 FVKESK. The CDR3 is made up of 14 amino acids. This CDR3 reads CASSHYSVPYEQYF. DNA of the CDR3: TGTGCCAGCAGCCATTATAGCGTTCCCTACGAGCAGTACTTC.

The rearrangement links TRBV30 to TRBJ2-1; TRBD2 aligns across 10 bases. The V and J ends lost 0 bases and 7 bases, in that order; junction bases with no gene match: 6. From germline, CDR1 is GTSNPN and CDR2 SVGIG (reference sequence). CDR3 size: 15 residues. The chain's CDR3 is CAWSVMASGRNEQFF. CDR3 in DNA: TGTGCCTGGAGTGTAATGGCTAGCGGGAGAAATGAGCAGTTCTTC.

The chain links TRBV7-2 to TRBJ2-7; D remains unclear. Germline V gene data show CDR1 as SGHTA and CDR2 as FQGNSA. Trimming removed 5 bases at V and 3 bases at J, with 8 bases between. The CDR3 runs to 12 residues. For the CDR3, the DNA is TGTGCCAGCAGCCGCTTCGGCTACGAGCAGTACTTC. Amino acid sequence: CASSRFGYEQYF.

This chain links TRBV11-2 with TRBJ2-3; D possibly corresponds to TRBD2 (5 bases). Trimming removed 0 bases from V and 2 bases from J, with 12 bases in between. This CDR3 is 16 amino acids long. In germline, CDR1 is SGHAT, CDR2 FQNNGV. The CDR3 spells CASSLELLTITDTQYF. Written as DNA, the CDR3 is TGTGCCAGCAGCTTAGAGCTCTTGACTATCACAGATACGCAGTATTTT. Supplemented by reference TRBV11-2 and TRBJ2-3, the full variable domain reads EAGVAQSPRYKIIEKRQSVAFWCNPISGHATLYWYQQILGQGPKLLIQFQNNGVVDDSQLPKDRFSAERLKGVDSTLKIQPAKLEDSAVYLCASSLELLTITDTQYFGPGTRLTVL.

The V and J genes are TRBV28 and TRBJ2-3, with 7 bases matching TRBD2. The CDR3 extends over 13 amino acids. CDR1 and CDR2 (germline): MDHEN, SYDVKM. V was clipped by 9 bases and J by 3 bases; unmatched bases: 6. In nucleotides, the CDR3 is TGTGCCAGTGCCCGCGGGGGAACAGATACGCAGTATTTT. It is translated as CASARGGTDTQYF.

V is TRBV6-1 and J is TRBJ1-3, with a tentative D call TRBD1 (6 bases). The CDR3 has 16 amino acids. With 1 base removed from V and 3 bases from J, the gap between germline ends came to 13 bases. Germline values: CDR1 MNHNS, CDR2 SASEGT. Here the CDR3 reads CASSEVGRGGGNTIYF. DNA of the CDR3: TGTGCCAGCAGTGAAGTCGGCAGGGGTGGTGGAAACACCATATATTTT.

The DNA of the CDR3 is TGTGCCAGCAGCGAACCCGGAGACAGGAGTTTCAACACTGAAGCTTTCTTT. Translated, it gives CASSEPGDRSFNTEAFF. The V gene is TRBV7-9, the J gene TRBJ1-1; tentatively, D is TRBD1 (6 bases). CDR3 size: 17 residues. The germline gives CDR1 SEHNR, CDR2 FQNEAQ (reference sequence). The ends were cut back, 5 bases at V and 2 bases at J, with 21 bases in the middle.

The CDR3 is CASSYSRGGKNQPQHF. CDR3 in DNA: TGTGCCAGCAGTTACTCGAGAGGGGGCAAGAATCAGCCCCAGCATTTT. The chain carries TRBV6-6 and TRBJ1-5; 7 bases line up with TRBD1. V lost 0 bases and J lost 4; bases outside the gene matches: 6. Germline CDR1 is MNHNY and CDR2 is SVGAGI (reference sequence). This CDR3 comprises 16 residues.

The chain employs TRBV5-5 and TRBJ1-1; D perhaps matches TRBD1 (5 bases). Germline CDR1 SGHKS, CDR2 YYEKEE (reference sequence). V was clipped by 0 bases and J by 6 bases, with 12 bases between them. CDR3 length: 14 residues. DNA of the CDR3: TGTGCCAGCAGCTTGGGCAGGGATAAGGCTGAAGCTTTCTTT. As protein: CASSLGRDKAEAFF. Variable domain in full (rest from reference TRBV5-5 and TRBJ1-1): DAGVTQSPTHLIKTRGQQVTLRCSPISGHKSVSWYQQVLGQGPQFIFQYYEKEERGRGNFPDRFSARQFPNYSSELNVNALLLGDSALYLCASSLGRDKAEAFFGQGTRLTVV.

This CDR3 is CASTLGHREKLFF. CDR3 coding DNA: TGTGCCAGTACTTTGGGACATCGAGAAAAACTGTTTTTT. The rearrangement links TRBV19 to TRBJ1-4; the D gene is possibly TRBD1 (6 bases). Per germline, CDR1 LNHDA and CDR2 SQIVND (reference sequence). This CDR3 is 13 amino acids long. V was cut by 7 bases and J by 8 bases, with 14 bases left in between.

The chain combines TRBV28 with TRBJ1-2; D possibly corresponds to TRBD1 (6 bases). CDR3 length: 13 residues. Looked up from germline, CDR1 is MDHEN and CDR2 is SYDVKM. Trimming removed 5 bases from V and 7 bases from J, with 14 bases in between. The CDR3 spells CASSPTGGGGYTF. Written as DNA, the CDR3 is TGTGCCAGCAGTCCCACGGGGGGCGGTGGCTACACCTTC.

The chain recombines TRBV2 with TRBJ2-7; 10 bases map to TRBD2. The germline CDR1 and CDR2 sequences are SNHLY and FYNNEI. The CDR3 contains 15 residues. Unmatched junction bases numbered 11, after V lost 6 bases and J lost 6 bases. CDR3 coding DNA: TGTGCCAGCAGGGCAACTAGCGGGGAGTTACGCGAGCAGTACTTC. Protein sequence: CASRATSGELREQYF.

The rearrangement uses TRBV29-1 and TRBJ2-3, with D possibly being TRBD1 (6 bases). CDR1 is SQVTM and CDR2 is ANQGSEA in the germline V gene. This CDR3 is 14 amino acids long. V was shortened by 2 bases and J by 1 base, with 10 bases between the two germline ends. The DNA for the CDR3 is TGCAGCGTTGAACAGGGGATTCGCACAGATACGCAGTATTTT. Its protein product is CSVEQGIRTDTQYF.

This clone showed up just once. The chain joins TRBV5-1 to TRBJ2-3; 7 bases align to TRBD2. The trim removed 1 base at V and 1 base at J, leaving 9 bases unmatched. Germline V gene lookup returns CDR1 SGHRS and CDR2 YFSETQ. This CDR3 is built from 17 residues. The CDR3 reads CASSLWSLSGGTDTQYF. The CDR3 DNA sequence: TGCGCCAGCAGCTTGTGGTCGCTAAGCGGGGGCACAGATACGCAGTATTTT.

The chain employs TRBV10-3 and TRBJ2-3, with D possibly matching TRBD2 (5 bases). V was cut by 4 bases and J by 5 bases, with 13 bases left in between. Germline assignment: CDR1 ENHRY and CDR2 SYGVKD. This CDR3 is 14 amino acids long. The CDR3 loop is CAISGSGERDTQYF. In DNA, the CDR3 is TGTGCCATCAGTGGTTCTGGGGAGAGAGATACGCAGTATTTT.